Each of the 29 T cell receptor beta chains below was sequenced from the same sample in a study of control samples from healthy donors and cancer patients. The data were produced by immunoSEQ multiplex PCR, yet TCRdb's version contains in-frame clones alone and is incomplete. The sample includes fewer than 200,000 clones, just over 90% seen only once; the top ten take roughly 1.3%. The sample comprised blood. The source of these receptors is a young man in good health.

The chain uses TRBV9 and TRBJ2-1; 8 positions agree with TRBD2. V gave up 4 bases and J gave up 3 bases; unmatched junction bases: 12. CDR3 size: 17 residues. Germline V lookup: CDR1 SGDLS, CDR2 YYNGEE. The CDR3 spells CASSPTGGQRVYNEQFF. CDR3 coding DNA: TGTGCCAGCAGCCCCACGGGGGGGCAGCGGGTCTACAATGAGCAGTTCTTC. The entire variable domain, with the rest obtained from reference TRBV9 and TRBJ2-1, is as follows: DSGVTQTPKHLITATGQRVTLRCSPRSGDLSVYWYQQSLDQGLQFLIQYYNGEERAKGNILERFSAQQFPDLHSELNLSSLELGDSALYFCASSPTGGQRVYNEQFFGPGTRLTVL.

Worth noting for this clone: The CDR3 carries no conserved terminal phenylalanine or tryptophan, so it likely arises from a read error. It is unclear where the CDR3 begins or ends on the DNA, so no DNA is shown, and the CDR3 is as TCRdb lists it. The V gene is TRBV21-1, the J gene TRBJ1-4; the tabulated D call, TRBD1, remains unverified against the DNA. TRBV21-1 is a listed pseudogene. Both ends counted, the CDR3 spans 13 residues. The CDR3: CASRDRGMKNCFL.

CDR3 residues: CASSLVSGGTDTQYF. CDR3 DNA sequence: TGCGCCAGCAGCTTGGTTTCGGGAGGGACAGATACGCAGTATTTT. The chain employs TRBV5-1 and TRBJ2-3; 8 bases line up with TRBD2. The CDR3 length is 15 residues. Germline CDR1 is SGHRS and CDR2 is YFSETQ. V was pared by 0 bases and J by 3 bases, with 3 bases of the junction left unmatched.

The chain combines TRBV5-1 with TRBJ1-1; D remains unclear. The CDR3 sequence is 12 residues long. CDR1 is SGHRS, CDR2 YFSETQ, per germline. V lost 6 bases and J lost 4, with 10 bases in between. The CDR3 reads CASITGSTEAFF. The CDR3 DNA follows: TGCGCCAGCATTACGGGGAGCACTGAAGCTTTCTTT.

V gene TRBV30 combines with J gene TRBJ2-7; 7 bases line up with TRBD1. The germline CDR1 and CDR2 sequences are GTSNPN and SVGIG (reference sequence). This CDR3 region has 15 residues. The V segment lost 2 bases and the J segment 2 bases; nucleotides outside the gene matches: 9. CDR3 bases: TGTGCCTGGAGTTTCCTGGGACAGTTAACCTACGAGCAGTACTTC. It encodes CAWSFLGQLTYEQYF.

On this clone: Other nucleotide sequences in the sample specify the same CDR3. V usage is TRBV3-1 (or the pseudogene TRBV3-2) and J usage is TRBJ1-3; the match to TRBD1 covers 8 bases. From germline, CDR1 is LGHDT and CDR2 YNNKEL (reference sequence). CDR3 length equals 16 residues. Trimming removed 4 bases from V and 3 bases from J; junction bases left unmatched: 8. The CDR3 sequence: CASSLGQGAFGNTIYF. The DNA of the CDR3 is TGTGCCAGCAGCCTGGGGCAGGGGGCCTTTGGAAACACCATATATTTT.

This CDR3 reads CASTGPGSWTEAFF. CDR3 nucleotide sequence: TGTGCCAGCACCGGACCAGGGTCGTGGACTGAAGCTTTCTTT. The V gene is TRBV6-5, the J gene TRBJ1-1; possibly TRBD1 for D (5 bases). CDR1 MNHEY and CDR2 SVGAGI come from the germline V gene. V lost 7 bases and J 5 bases, leaving 17 bases between the germline ends. This CDR3 has 14 residues.

The CDR3 DNA is TGTGCCTGGAGTTCCAGGGCCACTGAAGCTTTCTTT. As protein: CAWSSRATEAFF. The chain is built from TRBV30 and TRBJ1-1; perhaps TRBD1 as D (5 bases). This CDR3 has 12 amino acids. In germline, CDR1 is GTSNPN, CDR2 SVGIG (reference sequence). Trimming took off 2 bases at V and 4 bases at J, with 8 bases between the two ends.

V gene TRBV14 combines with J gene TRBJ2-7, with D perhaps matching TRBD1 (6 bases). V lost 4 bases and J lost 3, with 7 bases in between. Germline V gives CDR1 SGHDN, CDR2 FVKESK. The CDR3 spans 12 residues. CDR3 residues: CASSLQGYEQYF. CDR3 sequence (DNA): TGTGCCAGCAGCCTACAGGGCTACGAGCAGTACTTC.

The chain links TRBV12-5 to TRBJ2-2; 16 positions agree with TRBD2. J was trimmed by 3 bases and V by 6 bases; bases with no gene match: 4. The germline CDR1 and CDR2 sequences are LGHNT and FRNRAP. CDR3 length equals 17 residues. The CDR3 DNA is TGTGCTAGTGGAATCGGGACTAGCGGGAGGGACACCGGGGAGCTGTTTTTT. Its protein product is CASGIGTSGRDTGELFF.

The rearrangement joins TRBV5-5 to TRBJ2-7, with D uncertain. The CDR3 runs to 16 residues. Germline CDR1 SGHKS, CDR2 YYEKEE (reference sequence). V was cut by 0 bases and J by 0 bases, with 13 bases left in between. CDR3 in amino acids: CASSLVLGQSSYEQYF. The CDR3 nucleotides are TGTGCCAGCAGCTTGGTTTTAGGGCAGAGCTCCTACGAGCAGTACTTC.

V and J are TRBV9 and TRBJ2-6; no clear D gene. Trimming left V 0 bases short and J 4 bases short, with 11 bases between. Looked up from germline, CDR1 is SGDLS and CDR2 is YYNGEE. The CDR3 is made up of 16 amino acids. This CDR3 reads CASSVEDGRGANVLTF. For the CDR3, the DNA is TGTGCCAGCAGCGTAGAGGATGGGCGCGGGGCCAACGTCCTGACTTTC.

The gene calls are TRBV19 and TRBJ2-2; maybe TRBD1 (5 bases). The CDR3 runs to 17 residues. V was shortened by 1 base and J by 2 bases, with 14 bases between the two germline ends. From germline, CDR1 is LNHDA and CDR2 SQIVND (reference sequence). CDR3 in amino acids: CASSIVAGLDNTGELFF. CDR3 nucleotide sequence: TGTGCCAGTAGTATAGTGGCAGGGCTGGATAACACCGGGGAGCTGTTTTTT.

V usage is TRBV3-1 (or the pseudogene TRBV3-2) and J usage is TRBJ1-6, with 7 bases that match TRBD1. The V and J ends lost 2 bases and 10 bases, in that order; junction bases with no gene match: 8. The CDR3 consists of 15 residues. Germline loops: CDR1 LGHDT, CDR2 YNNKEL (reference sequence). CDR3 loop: CASSQRDSFGSPLHF. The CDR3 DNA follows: TGTGCCAGCAGCCAAAGGGACAGCTTTGGGTCACCCCTCCACTTT.

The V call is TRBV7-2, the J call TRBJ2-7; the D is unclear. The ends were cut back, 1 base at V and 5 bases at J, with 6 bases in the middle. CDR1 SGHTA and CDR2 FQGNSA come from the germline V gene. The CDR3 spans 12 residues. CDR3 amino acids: CASSLGLNEQYF. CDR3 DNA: TGTGCCAGCAGCTTAGGGCTAAACGAGCAGTACTTC. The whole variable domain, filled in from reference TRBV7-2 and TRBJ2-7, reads GAGVSQSPSNKVTEKGKDVELRCDPISGHTALYWYRQSLGQGLEFLIYFQGNSAPDKSGLPSDRFSAERTGGSVSTLTIQRTQQEDSAVYLCASSLGLNEQYFGPGTRLTVT.

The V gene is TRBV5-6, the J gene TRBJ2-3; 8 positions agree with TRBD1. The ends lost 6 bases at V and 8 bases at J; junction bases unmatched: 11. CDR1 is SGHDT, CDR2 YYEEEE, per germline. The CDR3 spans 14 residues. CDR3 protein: CASTQNKGQGTQYF. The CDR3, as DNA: TGTGCCAGCACCCAAAACAAAGGACAGGGTACGCAGTATTTT. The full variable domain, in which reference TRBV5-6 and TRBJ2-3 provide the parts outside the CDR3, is DAGVTQSPTHLIKTRGQQVTLRCSPKSGHDTVSWYQQALGQGPQFIFQYYEEEERQRGNFPDRFSGHQFPNYSSELNVNALLLGDSALYLCASTQNKGQGTQYFGPGTRLTVL.

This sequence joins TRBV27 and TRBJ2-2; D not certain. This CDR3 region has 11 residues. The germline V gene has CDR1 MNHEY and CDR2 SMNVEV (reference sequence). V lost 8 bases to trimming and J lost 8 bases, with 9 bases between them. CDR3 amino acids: CASQYRGELFF. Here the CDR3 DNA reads TGTGCCAGCCAGTATCGGGGGGAGCTGTTTTTT.

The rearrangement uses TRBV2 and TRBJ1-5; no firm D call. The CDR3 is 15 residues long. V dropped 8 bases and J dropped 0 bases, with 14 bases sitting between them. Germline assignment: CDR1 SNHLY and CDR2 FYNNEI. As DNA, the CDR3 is TGTGCCAGCTCGAAGTCGAGGTATAGCAATCAGCCCCAGCATTTT. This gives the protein CASSKSRYSNQPQHF. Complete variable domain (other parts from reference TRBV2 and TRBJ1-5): EPEVTQTPSHQVTQMGQEVILRCVPISNHLYFYWYRQILGQKVEFLVSFYNNEISEKSEIFDDQFSVERPDGSNFTLKIRSTKLEDSAMYFCASSKSRYSNQPQHFGDGTRLSIL.

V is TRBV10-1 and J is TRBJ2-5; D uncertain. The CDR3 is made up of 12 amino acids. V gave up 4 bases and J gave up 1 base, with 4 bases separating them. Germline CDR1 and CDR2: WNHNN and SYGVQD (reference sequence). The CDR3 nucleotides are TGCGCCAGCAGTGCTCTCCAAGAGACCCAGTACTTC. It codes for CASSALQETQYF.

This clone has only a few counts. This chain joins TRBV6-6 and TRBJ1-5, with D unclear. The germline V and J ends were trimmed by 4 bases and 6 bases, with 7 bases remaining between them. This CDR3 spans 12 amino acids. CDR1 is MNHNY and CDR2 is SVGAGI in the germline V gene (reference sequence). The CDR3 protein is CASSFQSQPQHF. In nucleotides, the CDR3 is TGTGCCAGCAGTTTTCAGAGTCAGCCCCAGCATTTT.

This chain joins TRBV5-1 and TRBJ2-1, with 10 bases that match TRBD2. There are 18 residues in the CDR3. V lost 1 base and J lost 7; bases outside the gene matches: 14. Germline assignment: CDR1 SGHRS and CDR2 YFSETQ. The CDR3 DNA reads TGCGCCAGCAGCTTGCGGGCTAGCGGGAGAGGGTCTTCGAATGAGCAGTTCTTC. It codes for CASSLRASGRGSSNEQFF.

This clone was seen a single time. As DNA, the CDR3 is TGTGCCAGCAGTTACTCGATTACCGCGGGCCGCACCTACGAGCAGTACTTC. Translated, it gives CASSYSITAGRTYEQYF. The gene calls are TRBV6-2 or TRBV6-3 and TRBJ2-7, with TRBD2 as a possible D gene (5 bases). The length of the CDR3 is 17 residues. V lost 0 bases, J lost 2 bases, and 17 bases lay in between. Germline V CDR1 and CDR2: MNHEY, SVGEGT.

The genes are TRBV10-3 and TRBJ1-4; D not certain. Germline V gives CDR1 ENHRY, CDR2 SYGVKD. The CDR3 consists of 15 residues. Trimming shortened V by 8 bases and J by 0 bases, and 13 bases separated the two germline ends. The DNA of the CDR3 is TGTGCCATCCGGGCAGGAATTGCAACTAATGAAAAACTGTTTTTT. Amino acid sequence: CAIRAGIATNEKLFF.

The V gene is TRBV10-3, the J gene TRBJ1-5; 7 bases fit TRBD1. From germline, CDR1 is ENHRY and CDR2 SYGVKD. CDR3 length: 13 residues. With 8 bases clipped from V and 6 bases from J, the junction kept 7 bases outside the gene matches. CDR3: CAIGQGVGQPQHF. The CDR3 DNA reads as TGTGCCATCGGGCAGGGGGTAGGTCAGCCCCAGCATTTT.

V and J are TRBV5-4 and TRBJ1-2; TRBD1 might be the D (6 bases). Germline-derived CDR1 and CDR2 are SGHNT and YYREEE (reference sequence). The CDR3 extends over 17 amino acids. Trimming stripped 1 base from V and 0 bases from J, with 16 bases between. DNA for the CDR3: TGTGCCAGCAGCTTGCCTAAACAGGGCTCAGCTAACTATGGCTACACCTTC. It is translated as CASSLPKQGSANYGYTF.

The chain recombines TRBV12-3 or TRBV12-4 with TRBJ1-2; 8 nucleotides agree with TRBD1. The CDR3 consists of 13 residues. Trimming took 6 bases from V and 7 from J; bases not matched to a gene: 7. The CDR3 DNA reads TGTGCCAGCAGACGACAGGGGCCAGGTGGCTACACCTTC. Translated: CASRRQGPGGYTF.

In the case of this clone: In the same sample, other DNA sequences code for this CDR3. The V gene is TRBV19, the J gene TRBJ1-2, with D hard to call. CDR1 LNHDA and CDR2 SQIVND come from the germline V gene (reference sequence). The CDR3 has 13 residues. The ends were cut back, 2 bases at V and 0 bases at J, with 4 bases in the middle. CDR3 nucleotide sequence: TGTGCCAGTAGTATACAAGCTAACTATGGCTACACCTTC. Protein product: CASSIQANYGYTF.

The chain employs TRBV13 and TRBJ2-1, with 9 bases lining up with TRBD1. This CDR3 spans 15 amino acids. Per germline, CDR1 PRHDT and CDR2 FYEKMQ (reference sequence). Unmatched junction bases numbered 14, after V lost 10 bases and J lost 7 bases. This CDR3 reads CATHSGTGSRNEQFF. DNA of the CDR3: TGTGCCACCCATTCCGGGACAGGGAGTAGAAATGAGCAGTTCTTC.

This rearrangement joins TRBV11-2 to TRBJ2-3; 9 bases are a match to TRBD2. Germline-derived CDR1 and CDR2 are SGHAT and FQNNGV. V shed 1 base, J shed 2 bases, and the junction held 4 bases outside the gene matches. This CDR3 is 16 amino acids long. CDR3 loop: CASSLVLAGTTDTQYF. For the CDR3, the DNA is TGTGCCAGCAGCTTAGTCCTAGCGGGGACCACAGATACGCAGTATTTT.